The next 14 T cell receptor beta chains were all read from a single sample in a study of cytomegalovirus exposure and HLA in healthy donors (dated by TCRdb to the late 2010s). The library was built by means of the immunoSEQ multiplex PCR assay. TCRdb's version of the immuneACCESS table is confined to in-frame rearrangements and falls short of the full clone set. An unresolved V gene accounts for under half of the shortfall where checked; the remainder is of unknown origin. The sample data list hundreds of thousands of clones, and roughly 90% of these were observed just once. The ten largest clonotypes hold roughly 0.8% of the sample. The sequenced sample was PBMCs. The receptors were gathered from a young woman in good health and CMV-seronegative.

This clone was detected once. The chain couples TRBV5-4 to TRBJ1-4; D is uncertain. The ends were cut back, 4 bases at V and 3 bases at J, with 13 bases in the middle. The CDR3 is 15 residues long. Germline CDR1 and CDR2: SGHNT and YYREEE (reference sequence). The CDR3 DNA is TGTGCCAGCAGCCCCGCCGGTGACTCTAATGAAAAACTGTTTTTT. This sequence encodes CASSPAGDSNEKLFF.

The gene calls are TRBV28 and TRBJ1-6; 7 positions match TRBD1. CDR1 is MDHEN, CDR2 SYDVKM, per germline. With 2 bases clipped from V and 5 bases from J, the junction kept 3 bases outside the gene matches. CDR3 size: 15 residues. The CDR3 protein is CASSLRTGDNSPLHF. CDR3 coding DNA: TGTGCCAGCAGTTTACGGACAGGCGATAATTCACCCCTCCACTTT.

The chain has TRBV25-1 and TRBJ2-3; 7 bases agree with TRBD2. The CDR3 loop spans 16 amino acids. V trimming: 1 base; J trimming: 4 bases; junction bases outside the gene matches: 8. Germline CDR1 reads MGHDK; CDR2 reads SYGVNS. CDR3 sequence: CASSEWGGGPADTQYF. The CDR3 DNA sequence: TGTGCCAGCAGTGAATGGGGGGGAGGGCCCGCAGATACGCAGTATTTT.

This rearrangement joins TRBV9 to TRBJ2-1; 8 nucleotides align to TRBD2. CDR3 length: 17 amino acids. The V and J ends lost 1 base and 0 bases, in that order; junction bases with no gene match: 6. Germline V gene sequence: CDR1 SGDLS, CDR2 YYNGEE. The CDR3 protein is CASSVPSREGSYNEQFF. The CDR3 bases are TGTGCCAGCAGCGTACCCTCCCGGGAGGGCTCCTACAATGAGCAGTTCTTC.

This clone occurred once. The CDR3 reads CASSLYAGFYGYTF. The CDR3 DNA is TGTGCCAGCAGTTTATATGCAGGGTTCTATGGCTACACCTTC. V usage is TRBV28 and J usage is TRBJ1-2; D might be TRBD1 (5 bases). V dropped 1 base and J dropped 4 bases, with 10 bases sitting between them. The germline V gene encodes CDR1 MDHEN and CDR2 SYDVKM. This CDR3 has 14 residues.

The sample holds one count of this clone. The chain joins TRBV7-9 to TRBJ1-2; TRBD1 agrees at 7 bases. Trimming at V came to 4 bases and at J to 4 bases, leaving 9 bases not matched to a gene. Germline V gene lookup returns CDR1 SEHNR and CDR2 FQNEAQ (reference sequence). This CDR3 comprises 15 residues. This chain's CDR3 is CASSSLGTVGYGYTF. CDR3 coding DNA: TGTGCCAGCAGCTCCCTAGGGACAGTAGGCTATGGCTACACCTTC.

V gene TRBV9 combines with J gene TRBJ1-3; TRBD1 matches at 7 bases. The germline V gene has CDR1 SGDLS and CDR2 YYNGEE. This CDR3 has 16 residues. J was trimmed by 1 base and V by 2 bases; bases with no gene match: 6. CDR3: CASSVSGGTSGNTIYF. For the CDR3, the DNA is TGTGCCAGCAGCGTTTCAGGGGGAACTTCTGGAAACACCATATATTTT.

J is TRBJ1-4 and V is TRBV6-5; D remains ambiguous. The CDR3 runs to 15 residues. Between the trimmed V and J ends, which lost 2 bases and 5 bases, there was a span of 12 bases. Germline V lookup: CDR1 MNHEY, CDR2 SVGAGI. Here the CDR3 DNA reads TGTGCCAGCAGTTACAAGAGGGCGATAAATGAAAAACTGTTTTTT. Protein product: CASSYKRAINEKLFF.

The chain recombines TRBV2 with TRBJ2-2; 9 bases line up with TRBD1. CDR1 is SNHLY and CDR2 is FYNNEI in the germline V gene. The CDR3 has 15 residues. Trimming cost V 7 bases and J 1 base; bases outside gene matches: 4. The CDR3 sequence: CASTPDRGNTGELFF. For the CDR3, the DNA is TGTGCCAGCACCCCGGACAGGGGGAACACCGGGGAGCTGTTTTTT.

The genes are TRBV5-4 and TRBJ2-7, with 9 bases aligning to TRBD1. The CDR3 loop spans 17 amino acids. Germline lookup yields CDR1 SGHNT and CDR2 YYREEE (reference sequence). V gave up 2 bases and J gave up 2 bases; unmatched junction bases: 11. The CDR3: CASSLGAGTGLTYEQYF. CDR3 in DNA: TGTGCCAGCAGCTTAGGGGCCGGGACAGGGCTTACCTACGAGCAGTACTTC. The full variable domain, with the rest looked up from reference TRBV5-4 and TRBJ2-7, is ETGVTQSPTHLIKTRGQQVTLRCSSQSGHNTVSWYQQALGQGPQFIFQYYREEENGRGNFPPRFSGLQFPNYSSELNVNALELDDSALYLCASSLGAGTGLTYEQYFGPGTRLTVT.

This chain links TRBV23-1 with TRBJ1-1; D is perhaps TRBD1 (5 bases). TRBV23-1 is an ORF for which the function is uncertain. The CDR3 is 17 amino acids. The V end lost 8 bases, the J end lost 1 base, and 23 bases lay between the germline ends. For the CDR3, the DNA is TGCGCCAGCGAGCCTGTCGGGGGAGGGACGGGGAACACTGAAGCTTTCTTT. Protein sequence: CASEPVGGGTGNTEAFF.

About this clone: This specimen includes other DNA sequences encoding the same CDR3. The chain employs TRBV28 and TRBJ2-7; TRBD1 is a possible D gene (7 bases). V gave up 3 bases and J gave up 3 bases, with 12 bases separating them. Per the germline V gene, CDR1 is MDHEN and CDR2 is SYDVKM. The CDR3 sequence is 14 residues long. The CDR3 nucleotides are TGTGCCAGCAGTTTGAGACAGGGAGGCTACGAGCAGTACTTC. Residues: CASSLRQGGYEQYF.

The chain couples TRBV30 to TRBJ1-2; tentative D call: TRBD1 (6 bases). CDR3 length: 15 amino acids. Trimming removed 5 bases at V and 4 bases at J, with 20 bases between. From germline, CDR1 is GTSNPN and CDR2 SVGIG (reference sequence). The CDR3, as DNA: TGTGCCTGGTCCCGGGACCCTGGGGGCTCCTATGGCTACACCTTC. Residues: CAWSRDPGGSYGYTF.

The J gene is TRBJ2-3, the V gene TRBV28; D is possibly TRBD2 (6 bases). The germline gives CDR1 MDHEN, CDR2 SYDVKM. The CDR3 runs 15 residues. V shed 5 bases and J shed 2 bases, with 14 bases lying between them. The CDR3 DNA follows: TGTGCCAGCAGTCCCGGGAGACGAACCACAGATACGCAGTATTTT. Protein: CASSPGRRTTDTQYF. The entire variable domain, with the rest obtained from reference TRBV28 and TRBJ2-3, is as follows: DVKVTQSSRYLVKRTGEKVFLECVQDMDHENMFWYRQDPGLGLRLIYFSYDVKMKEKGDIPEGYSVSREKKERFSLILESASTNQTSMYLCASSPGRRTTDTQYFGPGTRLTVL.